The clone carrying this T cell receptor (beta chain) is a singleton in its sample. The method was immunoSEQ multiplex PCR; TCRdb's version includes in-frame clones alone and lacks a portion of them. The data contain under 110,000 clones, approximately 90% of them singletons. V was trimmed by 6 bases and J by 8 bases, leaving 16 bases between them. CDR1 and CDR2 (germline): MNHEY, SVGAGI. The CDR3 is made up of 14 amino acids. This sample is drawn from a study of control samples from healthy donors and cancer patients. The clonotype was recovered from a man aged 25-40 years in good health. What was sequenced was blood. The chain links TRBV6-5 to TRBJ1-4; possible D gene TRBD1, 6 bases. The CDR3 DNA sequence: TGTGCCAGCAGAGCCACAGGGAATTGGGAAAAACTGTTTTTT. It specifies CASRATGNWEKLFF.